The present TCR beta chain was sequenced within a study of blood T cell repertoires in COVID-19 (dated by TCRdb to 2018 to 2020). Concerning the study at large: Collaborator samples came from the United States, Italy and Spain and covered acute and convalescent phases of COVID-19. The material from the prospective study consisted of cDNA or gDNA derived from T cells, B-cell-depleted T cells, or PBMCs. Subjects who had been exposed to COVID-19, were actively infected with it, or had recovered from it provided the deeply sampled blood TCRbeta repertoires that made up the dataset. The repertoires were released in a freely available public database meant as a resource for research on the immune response to SARS-CoV-2. The samples were drawn from two sources: the first 160 participants of the ongoing ImmuneRACE study, and 1,254 subjects contributed by 6 global collaborators. A de-identified subject ID, COVID-19 status, age in years and sex were almost always included in the sample metadata. Where available, HLA class I and class II types were obtained from metadata supplied by the sample provider rather than from assay-based typing. Beyond this particular receptor, the publication reports: Clinical and demographic metadata were provided uncurated, with the amount varying by source and participant.

Compared with germline, V lacks 2 bases and J lacks 10 bases; bases without a gene match: 2. Taken from cysteine to phenylalanine, the CDR3 has 13 residues. Only CDR3 DNA is held: 39 bases, read in frame from base 1. The germline V gene encodes CDR1 MNHEY and CDR2 SMNVEV (reference sequence). The collaborating institutions used their own protocols to collect whole blood in K2EDTA tubes. Collaborator samples were shipped for TCRbeta analysis as frozen whole blood, isolated PBMCs, or DNA extracted from either sample type. As regards this clone: Its binding antigen is unknown. The input lacks base qualities; no much larger clone sits a single base away.

TCRbeta CDR3 regions were amplified from genomic DNA by means of the immunoSEQ Assay, a bias-controlled multiplex PCR. In the authors' own workflow: The number of nucleated cells in each sample was estimated by amplification of reference gene primers within the assay. To quantify the absolute abundance of each unique TCRbeta CDR3 rearrangement, sequence reads were collapsed and filtered. For each sample, productive Simpson clonality was calculated as the square root of Simpson's diversity index across productive rearrangements. The immuneACCESS repertoire file appears here via TCRdb, limited to in-frame rearrangements. These files lack a portion of the clones; in checked studies, under half of the deficit traces to unresolved V genes, and the cause of the others is not known. V, J and clone size are those of that table, while D and trimming were read from the DNA. This sample gives around 270,000 clones in total; 75% to 90% of them show up just once. Almost 2% of the sample goes to the ten largest clones.

The chain is assembled from TRBV27 and TRBJ1-6; TRBD1 fits 7 bases in the junction. The clonotype comes from a man younger than 45 with active or convalescent COVID-19. The specimen sequenced was peripheral blood. For the CDR3, the sequence is CASSLTGVSPLHF. The DNA is TGTGCCAGCAGTTTAACAGGGGTATCACCCCTCCACTTT.